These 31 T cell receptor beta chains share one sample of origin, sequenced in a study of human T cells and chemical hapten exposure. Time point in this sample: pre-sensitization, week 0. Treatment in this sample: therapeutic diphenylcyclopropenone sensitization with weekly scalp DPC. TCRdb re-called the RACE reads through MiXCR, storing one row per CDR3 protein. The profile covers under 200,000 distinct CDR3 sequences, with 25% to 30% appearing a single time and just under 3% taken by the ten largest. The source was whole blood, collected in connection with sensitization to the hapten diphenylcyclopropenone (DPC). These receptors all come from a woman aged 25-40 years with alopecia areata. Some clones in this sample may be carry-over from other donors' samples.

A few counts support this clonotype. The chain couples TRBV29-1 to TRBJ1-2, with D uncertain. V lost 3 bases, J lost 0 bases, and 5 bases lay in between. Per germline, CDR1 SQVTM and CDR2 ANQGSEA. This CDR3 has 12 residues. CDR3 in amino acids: CSVDKANYGYTF. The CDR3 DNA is TGCAGCGTTGACAAGGCTAACTATGGCTACACCTTC. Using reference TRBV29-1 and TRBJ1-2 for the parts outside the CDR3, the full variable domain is SAVISQKPSRDICQRGTSLTIQCQVDSQVTMMFWYRQQPGQSLTLIATANQGSEATYESGFVIDKFPISRPNLTFSTLTVSNMSPEDSSIYLCSVDKANYGYTFGSGTRLTVV.

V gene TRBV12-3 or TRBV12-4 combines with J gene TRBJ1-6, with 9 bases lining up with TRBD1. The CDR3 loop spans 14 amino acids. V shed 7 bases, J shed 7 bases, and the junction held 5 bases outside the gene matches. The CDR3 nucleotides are TGTGCCAGCAACTTACAGGGGGCAAATTCACCCCTCCACTTT. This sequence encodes CASNLQGANSPLHF.

The CDR3 sequence: CATKTGAATNEKLFF. CDR3 coding DNA: TGTGCCACCAAAACAGGGGCCGCAACTAATGAAAAACTGTTTTTT. V and J are TRBV5-4 and TRBJ1-4, with 7 bases lining up with TRBD1. V gave up 9 bases and J gave up 0 bases; unmatched junction bases: 8. This CDR3 is built from 15 residues. Germline V lookup: CDR1 SGHNT, CDR2 YYREEE (reference sequence).

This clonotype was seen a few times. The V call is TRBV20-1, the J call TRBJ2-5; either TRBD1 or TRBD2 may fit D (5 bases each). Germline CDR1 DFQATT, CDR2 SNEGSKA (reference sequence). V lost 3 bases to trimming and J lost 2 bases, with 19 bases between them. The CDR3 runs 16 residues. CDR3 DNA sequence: TGCAGTGCTAGTCAGCCCGGGACGGTGATACAAGAGACCCAGTACTTC. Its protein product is CSASQPGTVIQETQYF.

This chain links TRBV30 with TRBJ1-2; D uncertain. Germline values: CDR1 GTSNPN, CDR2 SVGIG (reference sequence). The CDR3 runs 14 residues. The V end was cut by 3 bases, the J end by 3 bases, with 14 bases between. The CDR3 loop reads CAWSPARAHYGYTF. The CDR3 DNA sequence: TGTGCCTGGAGCCCGGCTAGGGCCCACTATGGCTACACCTTC.

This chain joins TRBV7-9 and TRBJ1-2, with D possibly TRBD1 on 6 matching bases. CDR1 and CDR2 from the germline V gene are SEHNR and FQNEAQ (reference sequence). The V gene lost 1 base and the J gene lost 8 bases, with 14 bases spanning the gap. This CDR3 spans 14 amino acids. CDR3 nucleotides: TGTGCCAGCAGCTTAGGCACAGGGCTGGGAGGCTACACCTTC. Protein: CASSLGTGLGGYTF.

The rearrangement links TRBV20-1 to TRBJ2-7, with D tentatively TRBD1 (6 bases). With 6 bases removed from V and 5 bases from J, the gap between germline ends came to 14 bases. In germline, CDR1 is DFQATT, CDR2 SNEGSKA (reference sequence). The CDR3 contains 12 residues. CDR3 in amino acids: CSAGTLNNEQYF. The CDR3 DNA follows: TGCAGTGCCGGGACACTGAACAACGAGCAGTACTTC.

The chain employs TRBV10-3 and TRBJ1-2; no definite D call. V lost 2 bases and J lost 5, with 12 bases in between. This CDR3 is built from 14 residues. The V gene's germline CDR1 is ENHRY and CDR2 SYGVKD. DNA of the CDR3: TGTGCCATCAGTGAGCAAGAAGGGAAATATGGCTACACCTTC. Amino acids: CAISEQEGKYGYTF.

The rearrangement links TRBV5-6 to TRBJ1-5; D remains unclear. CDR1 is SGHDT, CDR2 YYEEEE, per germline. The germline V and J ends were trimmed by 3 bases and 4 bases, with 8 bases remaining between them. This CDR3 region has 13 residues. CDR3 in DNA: TGTGCCAGCAGCTATACAACGAATCAGCCCCAGCATTTT. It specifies CASSYTTNQPQHF.

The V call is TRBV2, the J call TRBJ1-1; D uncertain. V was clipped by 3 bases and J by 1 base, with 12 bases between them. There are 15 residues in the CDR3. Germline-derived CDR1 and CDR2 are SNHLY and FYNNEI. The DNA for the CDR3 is TGTGCCAGCAGTGAGATATGGGGAAGGAACACTGAAGCTTTCTTT. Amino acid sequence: CASSEIWGRNTEAFF.

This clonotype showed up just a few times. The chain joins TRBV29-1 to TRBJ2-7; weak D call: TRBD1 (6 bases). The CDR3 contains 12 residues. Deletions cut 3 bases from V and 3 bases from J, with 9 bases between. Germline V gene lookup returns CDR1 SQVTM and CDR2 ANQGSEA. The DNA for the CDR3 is TGCAGCGTTGAGACAGGCTTCTACGAGCAGTACTTC. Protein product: CSVETGFYEQYF.

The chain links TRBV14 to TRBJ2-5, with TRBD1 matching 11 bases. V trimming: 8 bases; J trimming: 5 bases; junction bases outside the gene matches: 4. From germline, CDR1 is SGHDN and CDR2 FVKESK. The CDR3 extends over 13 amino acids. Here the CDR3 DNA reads TGTGCCAGCGGACAGGGGGCCGTGGAGACCCAGTACTTC. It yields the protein CASGQGAVETQYF.

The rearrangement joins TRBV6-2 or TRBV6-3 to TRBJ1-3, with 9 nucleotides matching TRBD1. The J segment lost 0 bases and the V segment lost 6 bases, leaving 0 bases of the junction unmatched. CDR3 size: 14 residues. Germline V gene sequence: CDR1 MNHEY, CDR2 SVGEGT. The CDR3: CASRTGGSGNTIYF. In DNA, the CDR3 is TGTGCCAGCAGGACAGGGGGCTCTGGAAACACCATATATTTT.

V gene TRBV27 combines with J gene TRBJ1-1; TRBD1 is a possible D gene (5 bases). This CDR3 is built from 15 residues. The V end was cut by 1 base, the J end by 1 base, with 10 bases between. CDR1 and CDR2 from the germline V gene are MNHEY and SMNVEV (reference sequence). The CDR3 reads CASSLLGRRNTEAFF. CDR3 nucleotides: TGTGCCAGCAGTTTATTGGGACGCAGGAACACTGAAGCTTTCTTT.

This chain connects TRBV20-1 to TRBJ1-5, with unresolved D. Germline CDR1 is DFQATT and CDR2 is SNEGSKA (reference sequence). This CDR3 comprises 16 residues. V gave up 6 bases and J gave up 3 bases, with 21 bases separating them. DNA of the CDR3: TGCAGTGCACCCCATACTGGGATCGGTAACAATCAGCCCCAGCATTTT. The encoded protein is CSAPHTGIGNNQPQHF.

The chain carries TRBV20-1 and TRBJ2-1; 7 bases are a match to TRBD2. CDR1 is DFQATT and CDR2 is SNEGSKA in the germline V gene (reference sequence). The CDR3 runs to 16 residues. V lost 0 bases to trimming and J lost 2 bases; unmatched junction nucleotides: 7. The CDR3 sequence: CSAREPRGSAYNEQFF. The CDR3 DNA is TGCAGTGCTAGAGAGCCCCGCGGGAGTGCCTACAATGAGCAGTTCTTC.

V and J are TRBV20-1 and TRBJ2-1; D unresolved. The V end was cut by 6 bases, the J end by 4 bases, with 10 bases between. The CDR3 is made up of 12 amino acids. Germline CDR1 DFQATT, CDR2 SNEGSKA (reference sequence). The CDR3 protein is CSAGPSYNEQFF. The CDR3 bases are TGCAGTGCCGGTCCAAGTTACAATGAGCAGTTCTTC.

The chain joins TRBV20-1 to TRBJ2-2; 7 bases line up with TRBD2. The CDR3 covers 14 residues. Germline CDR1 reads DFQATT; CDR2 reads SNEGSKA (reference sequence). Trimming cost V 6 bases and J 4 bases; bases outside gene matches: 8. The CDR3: CSARLGGVTGELFF. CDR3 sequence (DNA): TGCAGTGCCAGACTGGGAGGGGTCACCGGGGAGCTGTTTTTT.

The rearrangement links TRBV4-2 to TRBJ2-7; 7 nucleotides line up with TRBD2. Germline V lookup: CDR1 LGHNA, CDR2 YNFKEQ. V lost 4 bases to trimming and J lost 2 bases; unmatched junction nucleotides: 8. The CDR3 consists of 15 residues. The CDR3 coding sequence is TGTGCCAGCAGCCGTCAAAGCGGGGAAGCCTACGAGCAGTACTTC. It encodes CASSRQSGEAYEQYF.

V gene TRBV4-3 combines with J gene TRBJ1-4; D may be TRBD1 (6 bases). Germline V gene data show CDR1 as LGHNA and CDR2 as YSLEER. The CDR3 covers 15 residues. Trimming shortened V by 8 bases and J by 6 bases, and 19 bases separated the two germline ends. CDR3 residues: CASSLLPGAHEKLFF. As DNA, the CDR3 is TGCGCCAGCTCTCTTCTGCCAGGGGCTCATGAAAAACTGTTTTTT.

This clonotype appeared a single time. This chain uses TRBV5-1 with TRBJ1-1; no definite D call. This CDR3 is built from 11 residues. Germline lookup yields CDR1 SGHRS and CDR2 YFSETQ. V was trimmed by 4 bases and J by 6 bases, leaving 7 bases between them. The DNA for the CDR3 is TGCGCCAGCAGCACTGGGCCTGAAGCTTTCTTT. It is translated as CASSTGPEAFF.

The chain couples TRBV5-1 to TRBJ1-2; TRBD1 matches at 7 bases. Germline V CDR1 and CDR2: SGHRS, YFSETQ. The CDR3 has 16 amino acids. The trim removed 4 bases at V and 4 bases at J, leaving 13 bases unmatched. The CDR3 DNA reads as TGCGCCAGCAGCCGGCGACCCGGACAGGAGCTCTATGGCTACACCTTC. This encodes CASSRRPGQELYGYTF. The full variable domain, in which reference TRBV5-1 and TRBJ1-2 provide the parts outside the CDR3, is KAGVTQTPRYLIKTRGQQVTLSCSPISGHRSVSWYQQTPGQGLQFLFEYFSETQRNKGNFPGRFSGRQFSNSRSEMNVSTLELGDSALYLCASSRRPGQELYGYTFGSGTRLTVV.

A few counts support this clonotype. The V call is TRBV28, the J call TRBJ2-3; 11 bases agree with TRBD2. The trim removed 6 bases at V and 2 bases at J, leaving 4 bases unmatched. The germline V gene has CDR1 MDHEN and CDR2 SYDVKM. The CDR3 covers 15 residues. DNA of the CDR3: TGTGCCAGCAGCCGACTAGCGGGACTCACAGATACGCAGTATTTT. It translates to CASSRLAGLTDTQYF.

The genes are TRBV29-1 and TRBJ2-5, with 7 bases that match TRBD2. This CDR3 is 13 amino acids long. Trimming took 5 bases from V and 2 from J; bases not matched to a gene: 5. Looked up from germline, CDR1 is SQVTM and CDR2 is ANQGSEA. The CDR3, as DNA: TGCAGCGTTCAACCTAGCGGACAAGAGACCCAGTACTTC. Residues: CSVQPSGQETQYF.

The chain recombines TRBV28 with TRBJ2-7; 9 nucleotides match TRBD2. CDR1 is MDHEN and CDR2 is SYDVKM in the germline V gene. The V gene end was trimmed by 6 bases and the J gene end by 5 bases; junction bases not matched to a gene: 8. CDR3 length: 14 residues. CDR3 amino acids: CASSPGLALDEQYF. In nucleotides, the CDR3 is TGTGCCAGCAGCCCCGGACTAGCGCTCGACGAGCAGTACTTC.

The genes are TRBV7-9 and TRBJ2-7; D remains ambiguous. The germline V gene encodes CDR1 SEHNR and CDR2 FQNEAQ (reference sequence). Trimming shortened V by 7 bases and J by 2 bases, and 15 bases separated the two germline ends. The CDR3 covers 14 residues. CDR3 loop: CASTQDGTTYEQYF. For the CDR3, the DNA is TGTGCCAGCACCCAGGACGGAACTACCTACGAGCAGTACTTC.

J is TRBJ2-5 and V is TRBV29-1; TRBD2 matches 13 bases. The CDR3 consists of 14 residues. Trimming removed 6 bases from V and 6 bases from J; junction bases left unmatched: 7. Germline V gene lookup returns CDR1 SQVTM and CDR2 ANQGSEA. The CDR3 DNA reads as TGCAGCGTCGCACTAGCGGGAGGGGGCCAGACCCAGTACTTC. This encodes CSVALAGGGQTQYF.

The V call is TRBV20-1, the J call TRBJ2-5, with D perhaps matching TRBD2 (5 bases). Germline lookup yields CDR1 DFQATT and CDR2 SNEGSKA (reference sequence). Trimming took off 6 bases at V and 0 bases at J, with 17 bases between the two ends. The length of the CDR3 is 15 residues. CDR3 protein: CSARSPRRYQETQYF. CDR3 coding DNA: TGCAGTGCGAGAAGTCCAAGGAGGTACCAAGAGACCCAGTACTTC.

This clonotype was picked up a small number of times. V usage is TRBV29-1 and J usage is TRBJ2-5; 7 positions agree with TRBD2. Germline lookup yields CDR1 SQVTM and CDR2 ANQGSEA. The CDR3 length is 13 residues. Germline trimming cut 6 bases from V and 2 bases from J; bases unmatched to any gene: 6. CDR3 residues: CSVGPGGQETQYF. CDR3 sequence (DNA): TGCAGCGTAGGCCCGGGGGGTCAAGAGACCCAGTACTTC.

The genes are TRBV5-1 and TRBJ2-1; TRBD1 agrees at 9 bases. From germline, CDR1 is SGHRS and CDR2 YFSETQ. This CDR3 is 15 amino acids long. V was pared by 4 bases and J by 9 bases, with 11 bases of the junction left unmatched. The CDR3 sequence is CASSTGQGPASEQFF. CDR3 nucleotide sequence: TGCGCCAGCAGCACAGGACAGGGGCCTGCCTCTGAGCAGTTCTTC.

The CDR3 loop is CSARARQGWYGYTF. In nucleotides, the CDR3 is TGCAGTGCTAGAGCACGACAGGGTTGGTATGGCTACACCTTC. The chain has TRBV20-1 and TRBJ1-2; TRBD1 aligns across 7 bases. Germline trimming cut 1 base from V and 5 bases from J; bases unmatched to any gene: 7. Germline V lookup: CDR1 DFQATT, CDR2 SNEGSKA (reference sequence). The CDR3 spans 14 residues.